The 28 T cell receptor beta chains below were found in one sample sequenced in a study of T-cell reconstitution after alpha-beta-depleted transplantation in children. This sample's TCRbeta library carried unique molecular identifier barcodes. TCRdb fed the PCR reads into MiXCR, producing one record per CDR3 protein. The sample has roughly 220,000 distinct CDR3 sequences, 12% seen once. The sample was PBMCs from the stem cell graft donor, taken from the stem cell graft. The receptors stem from a human donor who donated a stem cell graft to a child with acute lymphoblastic leukemia.

As for this clonotype: This clone may be a read error of a much larger clone one base away. The V call is TRBV28, the J call TRBJ1-3; D uncertain. This CDR3 comprises 14 residues. V lost 3 bases, J lost 3 bases, and 9 bases lay in between. Germline V gives CDR1 MDHEN, CDR2 SYDVKM. In DNA form, the CDR3 reads TGTGCCAGCAGTTTGACACGATATGGAAACACCATATATTTT. Residues: CASSLTRYGNTIYF.

This clonotype was picked up many times. The rearrangement links TRBV27 to TRBJ2-7, with D perhaps matching TRBD1 (6 bases). Trimming removed 2 bases at V and 2 bases at J, with 10 bases between. The CDR3 is made up of 14 amino acids. Germline V gene data show CDR1 as MNHEY and CDR2 as SMNVEV (reference sequence). The chain's CDR3 is CASSLGQLTYEQYF. The CDR3 DNA is TGTGCCAGCAGTTTAGGACAGCTAACCTACGAGCAGTACTTC.

This clonotype was counted many times. CDR3 sequence: CASPGRENTGELFF. Here the CDR3 DNA reads TGTGCCTCCCCAGGGCGGGAGAACACCGGGGAGCTGTTTTTT. The chain recombines TRBV7-9 with TRBJ2-2, with TRBD2 as a possible D gene (6 bases). Germline lookup yields CDR1 SEHNR and CDR2 FQNEAQ (reference sequence). V was shortened by 11 bases and J by 1 base, with 14 bases between the two germline ends. This CDR3 comprises 14 residues.

This clonotype was recorded many times. This sequence joins TRBV6-5 and TRBJ2-3; the D is unclear. The germline V gene has CDR1 MNHEY and CDR2 SVGAGI. V lost 7 bases and J lost 5, with 7 bases in between. This CDR3 is 11 amino acids long. CDR3 DNA sequence: TGTGCCAGCACGGTGGGAGATACGCAGTATTTT. Translation: CASTVGDTQYF.

This chain connects TRBV5-1 to TRBJ1-1; 8 positions match TRBD1. Germline V gives CDR1 SGHRS, CDR2 YFSETQ. This CDR3 has 14 residues. Trimming took 3 bases from V and 8 from J; bases not matched to a gene: 9. The CDR3 loop reads CASSSGQGSNEAFF. The CDR3 DNA sequence: TGCGCCAGCAGCTCAGGACAGGGATCTAACGAAGCTTTCTTT.

This clonotype was picked up many times. The gene calls are TRBV5-1 and TRBJ2-1; no firm D call. The CDR3 sequence is 17 residues long. Trimming removed 4 bases from V and 3 bases from J, with 20 bases in between. Germline V gene sequence: CDR1 SGHRS, CDR2 YFSETQ. The CDR3 region has the DNA TGCGCCAGCAGCGAAACGACTGACCCCTACTACTACAATGAGCAGTTCTTC. This gives the protein CASSETTDPYYYNEQFF.

This clonotype has ten or more counts. The V call is TRBV21-1, the J call TRBJ1-4. TRBV21-1 is flagged as a pseudogene. The CDR3 contains 16 residues. The CDR3 sequence: CASSKERPRRNEKLFF. CDR3 bases: TGTGCCAGCAGCAAAGAACGGCCTCGTAGAAATGAAAAACTGTTTTTT.

This clonotype has ten or more counts. The J gene is TRBJ2-7, the V gene TRBV20-1; 9 bases map to TRBD1. Germline CDR1 reads DFQATT; CDR2 reads SNEGSKA (reference sequence). Unmatched junction bases numbered 6, after V lost 3 bases and J lost 3 bases. This CDR3 comprises 14 residues. The CDR3 region is CSASPWGQGYEQYF. The CDR3 nucleotides read TGCAGTGCTAGCCCCTGGGGACAGGGCTACGAGCAGTACTTC.

This clonotype was detected ten times or more. The chain carries TRBV20-1 and TRBJ1-5; D remains unclear. V shed 0 bases and J shed 7 bases, with 4 bases lying between them. The germline CDR1 and CDR2 sequences are DFQATT and SNEGSKA (reference sequence). The CDR3 is 11 residues long. The CDR3 sequence: CSAREGQPQHF. CDR3 bases: TGCAGTGCTAGAGAAGGGCAGCCCCAGCATTTT.

The sample holds many counts of this clonotype. The chain recombines TRBV25-1 with TRBJ2-2; D is possibly TRBD1 (7 bases). Trimming stripped 8 bases from V and 9 bases from J, with 16 bases between. Germline CDR1 is MGHDK and CDR2 is SYGVNS. The CDR3 loop spans 13 amino acids. CDR3 sequence: CASQGGSPRELFF. CDR3 DNA sequence: TGTGCCAGCCAGGGGGGCAGTCCCAGGGAGCTGTTTTTT.

As to this clonotype: One junction end does not reproduce the germline sequence, and a read error may be involved. The gene calls are TRBV7-1 and TRBJ2-3; D not resolved. TRBV7-1 is recorded as an ORF, its role being uncertain. The CDR3 covers 15 residues. For the CDR3, the DNA is TGTGCCAGCAGCGCTCAGCACTACCACACCGATAAGCAGTATTTT. It yields the protein CASSAQHYHTDKQYF.

The gene calls are TRBV12-3 or TRBV12-4 and TRBJ2-3; tentatively, D is TRBD2 (5 bases). V gave up 0 bases and J gave up 4 bases, with 14 bases separating them. CDR3 length equals 16 residues. CDR3 sequence (DNA): TGTGCCAGCAGTTTAGCGCGGGCCGCATCCCCAGATACGCAGTATTTT. Translating it yields CASSLARAASPDTQYF.

This clonotype showed up many times. The chain is built from TRBV10-3 and TRBJ2-5, with D perhaps matching TRBD1 (6 bases). The V gene's germline CDR1 is ENHRY and CDR2 SYGVKD. V gave up 4 bases and J gave up 5 bases, with 20 bases separating them. CDR3 length equals 16 residues. The CDR3 region has the DNA TGTGCCATCAGTGGGGGCTACAGGGCAACGAGCGAGACCCAGTACTTC. It translates to CAISGGYRATSETQYF.

The chain's CDR3 is CASSYSGGTYEQYF. The CDR3, as DNA: TGTGCCAGCAGTTACAGCGGGGGGACCTACGAGCAGTACTTC. The chain joins TRBV6-5 to TRBJ2-7; TRBD2 matches 9 bases. Germline assignment: CDR1 MNHEY and CDR2 SVGAGI. V dropped 2 bases and J dropped 2; count of bases not matched to a gene: 1. This CDR3 contains 14 residues.

This clonotype was counted at least ten times. The gene calls are TRBV7-9 and TRBJ1-3; D possibly corresponds to TRBD1 (5 bases). Germline CDR1 is SEHNR and CDR2 is FQNEAQ (reference sequence). The CDR3 sequence is 10 residues long. Trimming took 10 bases from V and 8 from J, leaving 9 bases between them. CDR3 sequence reads: CATKGDTIYF. The CDR3 region has the DNA TGTGCCACGAAAGGGGACACCATATATTTT.

This clonotype was seen ten or more times. The chain has TRBV15 and TRBJ2-3, with 7 bases that match TRBD2. The CDR3 is 13 residues long. CDR1 is LNHNV and CDR2 is YYDKDF in the germline V gene (reference sequence). V was clipped by 10 bases and J by 5 bases; unmatched bases: 9. Here the CDR3 reads CAISRGVGDTQYF. The DNA of the CDR3 is TGTGCCATAAGTCGGGGGGTAGGAGATACGCAGTATTTT. The full variable domain, in which reference TRBV15 and TRBJ2-3 provide the parts outside the CDR3, is DAMVIQNPRYQVTQFGKPVTLSCSQTLNHNVMYWYQQKSSQAPKLLFHYYDKDFNNEADTPDNFQSRRPNTSFCFLDIRSPGLGDTAMYLCAISRGVGDTQYFGPGTRLTVL.

This clonotype was seen many times. J is TRBJ2-2 and V is TRBV5-1, with D possibly TRBD1 on 5 matching bases. V was pared by 4 bases and J by 2 bases, with 12 bases between. There are 15 residues in the CDR3. In germline, CDR1 is SGHRS, CDR2 YFSETQ. The CDR3 loop reads CASSQNGQNTGELFF. The DNA of the CDR3 is TGCGCCAGCAGCCAAAACGGACAAAACACCGGGGAGCTGTTTTTT.

This clonotype occurred many times. The V call is TRBV20-1, the J call TRBJ2-2; D ambiguous. The V gene lost 1 base and the J gene lost 4 bases, with 1 base spanning the gap. CDR1 is DFQATT and CDR2 is SNEGSKA in the germline V gene (reference sequence). There are 11 residues in the CDR3. The CDR3 loop reads CSARVTGELFF. The CDR3 coding sequence is TGCAGTGCTAGAGTCACCGGGGAGCTGTTTTTT.

The chain carries TRBV21-1 and TRBJ1-2. TRBV21-1 is shown as a pseudogene. The CDR3 totals 21 residues. Written as DNA, the CDR3 is TGTGCCAGCGAAGGGAATCGGACAGAAGTTCACTCCCGCGGGGTAAACTATGGCTACACCTTC. Translation gives CASEGNRTEVHSRGVNYGYTF.

This clonotype occurred many times. V gene TRBV6-2 or TRBV6-3 combines with J gene TRBJ2-7; D is possibly TRBD1 (5 bases). Germline V gives CDR1 MNHEY, CDR2 SVGEGT. Trimming removed 1 base at V and 3 bases at J, with 13 bases between. This CDR3 region has 15 residues. As DNA, the CDR3 is TGTGCCAGCAGTTACTTTCCCAGGGATGTCTACGAGCAGTACTTC. Its protein is CASSYFPRDVYEQYF.

This clonotype was seen at least ten times. This chain links TRBV24-1 with TRBJ2-5, with 10 bases fitting TRBD2. Germline CDR1 reads KGHDR; CDR2 reads SFDVKD. Trimming removed 0 bases from V and 2 bases from J; junction bases left unmatched: 11. The CDR3 length is 19 residues. The CDR3 region is CATSDLLPGASGGQETQYF. The CDR3 DNA follows: TGTGCCACCAGTGATTTGCTGCCTGGGGCTAGCGGGGGACAAGAGACCCAGTACTTC.

This clonotype was seen at least ten times. The chain links TRBV9 to TRBJ2-7; D gene unclear. Between the trimmed V and J ends, which lost 4 bases and 4 bases, there was a span of 15 bases. The CDR3 covers 14 residues. The V gene's germline CDR1 is SGDLS and CDR2 YYNGEE. The CDR3 is CASSYAPLWYEQYF. The CDR3, as DNA: TGTGCCAGCAGCTATGCCCCCCTATGGTACGAGCAGTACTTC. Supplemented by reference TRBV9 and TRBJ2-7, the full variable domain reads DSGVTQTPKHLITATGQRVTLRCSPRSGDLSVYWYQQSLDQGLQFLIQYYNGEERAKGNILERFSAQQFPDLHSELNLSSLELGDSALYFCASSYAPLWYEQYFGPGTRLTVT.

The table lists this clonotype with many counts. The genes are TRBV2 and TRBJ2-2; D remains ambiguous. V was clipped by 7 bases and J by 4 bases, with 7 bases between them. This CDR3 has 12 residues. The germline CDR1 and CDR2 sequences are SNHLY and FYNNEI. The CDR3 loop reads CASTFITGELFF. The CDR3 region has the DNA TGTGCCAGCACCTTTATCACCGGGGAGCTGTTTTTT. Full variable domain (remainder filled in from reference TRBV2 and TRBJ2-2): EPEVTQTPSHQVTQMGQEVILRCVPISNHLYFYWYRQILGQKVEFLVSFYNNEISEKSEIFDDQFSVERPDGSNFTLKIRSTKLEDSAMYFCASTFITGELFFGEGSRLTVL.

This clonotype was observed many times. The chain joins TRBV4-3 to TRBJ2-5, with 9 positions matching TRBD1. The CDR3 loop spans 15 amino acids. CDR1 and CDR2 (germline): LGHNA, YSLEER. The V segment lost 5 bases and the J segment 3 bases; nucleotides outside the gene matches: 7. In nucleotides, the CDR3 is TGCGCCAGCAGCTTTTGGGACAGGGAAGAAGAGACCCAGTACTTC. This codes for CASSFWDREEETQYF.

This clonotype was detected ten times or more. The chain is built from TRBV29-1 and TRBJ2-3; TRBD2 aligns across 9 bases. Losses at the gene ends were 4 bases for V and 6 bases for J; bases not matched to a gene: 2. This CDR3 has 12 residues. Germline-derived CDR1 and CDR2 are SQVTM and ANQGSEA. CDR3: CSVGSGSDTQYF. CDR3 coding DNA: TGCAGCGTTGGTAGCGGGAGTGATACGCAGTATTTT.

Turning to this clonotype: With a much larger clone just one base away, this may be a read error. This chain uses TRBV10-3 with TRBJ2-6; 9 bases fit TRBD1. The CDR3 contains 17 residues. CDR1 ENHRY and CDR2 SYGVKD come from the germline V gene. In DNA form, the CDR3 reads TGTGCCTCCAGTGGGGGACAGGGTGGCTCTGGGGCCAACGGCCTGACTTTC. It translates to CASSGGQGGSGANGLTF.

This clonotype occurred a few times. The rearrangement joins TRBV15 to TRBJ2-1, with a possible D match to TRBD1 (5 bases). The CDR3 has 16 amino acids. The ends were cut back, 7 bases at V and 6 bases at J, with 22 bases in the middle. In germline, CDR1 is LNHNV, CDR2 YYDKDF (reference sequence). The CDR3 nucleotides read TGTGCCACCACCTCCGAAAGGGGAACACGGATCAATGAGCAGTTCTTC. It encodes CATTSERGTRINEQFF.

About this clonotype: Given a much more abundant clone one base away, this may be a read error. J is TRBJ1-5 and V is TRBV20-1; D is ambiguous. Trimming shortened V by 3 bases and J by 3 bases, and 15 bases separated the two germline ends. The CDR3 spans 15 residues. CDR1 and CDR2 (germline): DFQATT, SNEGSKA (reference sequence). The CDR3 DNA is TGCAGTGCTAGGCGCCCCGGTCCTTCCAATCAGCCCCAGCATTTT. This translates into CSARRPGPSNQPQHF.